This T cell receptor (beta chain) is drawn from a study of blood T cell repertoires in COVID-19. This table comes from immunoSEQ multiplex PCR, and its TCRdb copy is limited to in-frame clones, with some not included. Among around 93,000 clones listed, about 80% were seen once. The V and J ends lost 7 bases and 4 bases respectively, with 22 bases between them. CDR3 length: 16 residues. Germline V lookup: CDR1 LNHDA, CDR2 SQIVND (reference sequence). V and J are TRBV19 and TRBJ2-5, with D perhaps TRBD2 (6 bases). Sequencing was carried out using peripheral blood. The receptor was isolated from a man aged 60 to 75 with acute or convalescent COVID-19. The CDR3 DNA follows: TGTGCCAGTACCGGGGGATGGGGGAGTGAAGGAGAGACCCAGTACTTC. The encoded protein is CASTGGWGSEGETQYF.